The rows below give T cell receptor beta chains drawn from one sample of a study of CD8+CD57+ T cells in acquired aplastic anemia. TCRdb fed the reads into MiXCR, producing one record per CDR3 protein. The sample yields about 170,000 distinct CDR3 sequences, roughly 48% seen once. Sequences were obtained from sorted CD4+, CD8+, or CD8+CD57+ T cells (not recorded which) from PBMCs. The receptors were gathered from a human donor in good health. Both conserved end residues are part of each CDR3. A D gene is named only where the DNA matches it firmly. Only some rows state a clone size, as once, few, many or a class for expanded clones.

D: -
size: many
J: TRBJ1-1
V: TRBV9
DNA: TGTGCCAGCAGCGTAGAGTTGTACACTGAAGCTTTCTTT
CDR3: CASSVELYTEAFF

D: -
size: many
J: TRBJ2-2
V: TRBV7-3
DNA: TGTGCCAGCAGCTTAACACCACAGACCGGGGAGCTGTTTTTT
CDR3: CASSLTPQTGELFF

D: -
size: -
J: TRBJ1-1
V: TRBV2
DNA: TGTGCCAGCACTGAACCGGCGGGGGTACGAGCTTTCTTT
CDR3: CASTEPAGVRAFF

D: TRBD2
size: -
J: TRBJ2-7
V: TRBV12-3/TRBV12-4
DNA: TGTGCCAGCAGCCCCTCGGGGAGGGGAGGACCCAGGTACGAGCAGTACTTC
CDR3: CASSPSGRGGPRYEQYF

D: -
size: -
J: TRBJ2-1
V: TRBV6-1
DNA: TGTGCCAGCAGCGCCAAGGATGAGCAGTTCTTC
CDR3: CASSAKDEQFF

D: -
size: -
J: TRBJ1-6
V: TRBV7-9
DNA: TGTGCCAACGGGGAAACTTCACCCCTCCACTTT
CDR3: CANGETSPLHF

D: -
size: once
J: TRBJ1-1
V: TRBV7-2
DNA: TGTGCCAGCAGCCGCGGACCCGACACTGAAGCTTTCTTT
CDR3: CASSRGPDTEAFF

D: TRBD1
size: many
J: TRBJ2-3
V: TRBV7-2
DNA: TGTGCCAGCAGCTACCGGGACAGTAGCACAGATACGCAGTATTTT
CDR3: CASSYRDSSTDTQYF

D: -
size: many
J: TRBJ2-1
V: TRBV7-8
DNA: TGTGCCAGCAGCACCCGGCGGATACCGTCCTACAATGAGCAGTTCTTC
CDR3: CASSTRRIPSYNEQFF

D: -
size: -
J: TRBJ1-2
V: TRBV28
DNA: TGTGCCATCCACGCGAAGTATGGCTACACCTTC
CDR3: CAIHAKYGYTF

D: TRBD2
size: many
J: TRBJ2-5
V: TRBV5-1
DNA: TGCGCCAGCAGTTTGGGCGGGGCGGGAGTTTCAGAGACCCAGTACTTC
CDR3: CASSLGGAGVSETQYF

D: TRBD2
size: -
J: TRBJ2-3
V: TRBV13
DNA: TGTGCCAGCAGCCCCAGACTAGCGACAGATACGCAGTATTTT
CDR3: CASSPRLATDTQYF

D: -
size: few
J: TRBJ1-3
V: TRBV2
DNA: TGTGCCAGCATTCCGCTCTCCTCTGGAAACACCATATATTTT
CDR3: CASIPLSSGNTIYF

D: -
size: -
J: TRBJ1-4
V: TRBV2
DNA: TGTGCCAGCAGTCGAAACGGGGTATCTAATGAAAAACTGTTTTTT
CDR3: CASSRNGVSNEKLFF

D: TRBD1
size: few
J: TRBJ2-3
V: TRBV6-5
DNA: TGTGCCAGCAGTTTGACAGGGAGCCCCACAGATACGCAGTATTTT
CDR3: CASSLTGSPTDTQYF

D: TRBD2
size: many
J: TRBJ2-1
V: TRBV20-1
DNA: TGCAGTGCTAGGGGGACCCCGGGACTAGTTAATGAGCAGTTCTTC
CDR3: CSARGTPGLVNEQFF

D: -
size: -
J: TRBJ2-7
V: TRBV7-2
DNA: TGTGCCAGCAGCCCCGGGCAGGGGTACTCCTACGAGCAGTACTTC
CDR3: CASSPGQGYSYEQYF

D: -
size: -
J: TRBJ2-1
V: TRBV2
DNA: TGTGCCAACCTTGCGAGCTCCTACAATGAGCAGTTCTTC
CDR3: CANLASSYNEQFF

D: TRBD1
size: few
J: TRBJ2-7
V: TRBV10-3
DNA: TGTGCGACGGGCAGGACAGGTGGGGAGCAGTACTTC
CDR3: CATGRTGGEQYF

D: -
size: many
J: TRBJ2-1
V: TRBV11-2
DNA: TGTGCCAGCAGCTTAGGAAGGAGGCAAAATGAGCAGTTCTTC
CDR3: CASSLGRRQNEQFF

D: -
size: many
J: TRBJ2-5
V: TRBV5-1
DNA: TGCGCCAGCAGAGTTGAAGAGACCCAGTACTTC
CDR3: CASRVEETQYF

D: -
size: many
J: TRBJ2-1
V: TRBV7-2
DNA: TGTGCCAGCAGCTTAGGTCTTGGCTATGAGCAGTTCTTC
CDR3: CASSLGLGYEQFF

D: -
size: -
J: TRBJ2-6
V: TRBV20-1
DNA: TGCAGTGCTACTAGGCCGGGTGGGGCCAACGTCCTGACTTTC
CDR3: CSATRPGGANVLTF

D: TRBD2
size: many
J: TRBJ2-1
V: TRBV24-1
DNA: TGTGCCACCAGACGGGCGGGAGAAACGAATGAGCAGTTCTTC
CDR3: CATRRAGETNEQFF

D: TRBD1
size: -
J: TRBJ2-2
V: TRBV29-1
DNA: TGCAGCTTGGGGGACAGCATAAACACCGGGGAGCTGTTTTTT
CDR3: CSLGDSINTGELFF

D: -
size: -
J: TRBJ1-5
V: TRBV11-2
DNA: TGTGCCAGCAGCTCCCAATATAACCGAGGCAGGGGTGGCAATCAGTCCCAGCATTTT
CDR3: CASSSQYNRGRGGNQSQHF

D: -
size: -
J: TRBJ2-1
V: TRBV6-5
DNA: TGTGCCAGCAGCCCGTATGCGGTGACCGGCAATGAGCAGTTCTTC
CDR3: CASSPYAVTGNEQFF

D: TRBD1
size: -
J: TRBJ1-2
V: TRBV4-1
DNA: TGCGCCAGCAGTAAACTACCGGGACAGGGACGGGACTCGTATGGCTACACCTTC
CDR3: CASSKLPGQGRDSYGYTF

D: TRBD2
size: many
J: TRBJ2-7
V: TRBV6-1
DNA: TGTGCTTCCTACGGGAGGACGATAAGTCACGAGCAGTACTTC
CDR3: CASYGRTISHEQYF

D: -
size: -
J: TRBJ2-2
V: TRBV10-2
DNA: TGCGCCAGCACCTGGGTCCCGAACACCGGGGAGCTGTTTTTT
CDR3: CASTWVPNTGELFF

D: -
size: many
J: TRBJ2-2
V: TRBV10-3
DNA: TGTGCCATCCAAGCCGGACAATCGAACACCGGGGAGCTGTTTTTT
CDR3: CAIQAGQSNTGELFF

D: -
size: -
J: TRBJ2-1
V: TRBV2
DNA: TGTGCCTGCAGAGCCTACTGGACCGCAGAGCAGTTCTTC
CDR3: CACRAYWTAEQFF

D: -
size: -
J: TRBJ1-2
V: TRBV5-6
DNA: TGTGCCAGCAGCCCTAGGGCCTATGGCTACACCTTC
CDR3: CASSPRAYGYTF

D: TRBD1
size: -
J: TRBJ1-4
V: TRBV3-1
DNA: TGTGCCAGCAGCCTTTTGAGGACAGGGAGAGGAAAACTGTTTTTT
CDR3: CASSLLRTGRGKLFF

D: -
size: many
J: TRBJ2-5
V: TRBV9
DNA: TGTGCCAGCAGCCCCCGGCAGTCGACTGCCCAGTACTTC
CDR3: CASSPRQSTAQYF

D: -
size: many
J: TRBJ1-1
V: TRBV25-1
DNA: TGTGCCAGCAGTGAAGGCAGCAGTGAAGCTTTCTTT
CDR3: CASSEGSSEAFF

D: TRBD1
size: few
J: TRBJ2-1
V: TRBV5-4
DNA: TGTGCCAGCAGCTCTCTCCCGGACAGGGATCATTACAATGAGCAGTTCTTC
CDR3: CASSSLPDRDHYNEQFF

D: -
size: many
J: TRBJ2-1
V: TRBV11-2
DNA: TGTGCCAGCAGCTTAACCGGAGGGGTCTACAATGAGCAGTTCTTC
CDR3: CASSLTGGVYNEQFF

D: TRBD2
size: -
J: TRBJ2-5
V: TRBV15
DNA: TGTGCCACCCAACCGGGAGGGGTCCAAGAGACCCAGTACTTC
CDR3: CATQPGGVQETQYF

D: -
size: -
J: TRBJ2-1
V: TRBV12-3/TRBV12-4
DNA: TGTGCCAGCAGTTTAGCCCGGGTAGATGAGCAGTTCTTC
CDR3: CASSLARVDEQFF

D: -
size: -
J: TRBJ2-1
V: TRBV24-1
DNA: TGTGCCGGCGGGAACTCTGGACTGTCGAGGATAAATGAGCAGTTCTTC
CDR3: CAGGNSGLSRINEQFF

D: -
size: many
J: TRBJ2-7
V: TRBV29-1
DNA: TGCAGCGTTTCAATTGGTGGAACCTCCTACGAGCAGTACTTC
CDR3: CSVSIGGTSYEQYF

D: -
size: -
J: TRBJ2-7
V: TRBV2
DNA: TGTGCCAGCAGTCCGGGACCCCCCTATGGCTACGAGCAGTACTTC
CDR3: CASSPGPPYGYEQYF

D: -
size: -
J: TRBJ1-1
V: TRBV7-2
DNA: TGTGCCAGCACCTTTAACACTGAAGCTTTCTTT
CDR3: CASTFNTEAFF

D: -
size: -
J: TRBJ1-1
V: TRBV29-1
DNA: TGCAGCGTCGTACCGGGACTCGGGGGAGCTTTCTTT
CDR3: CSVVPGLGGAFF

D: TRBD1
size: few
J: TRBJ1-5
V: TRBV6-1
DNA: TGTGCCAGCAGTGGAGGGACAGTCAATCAGCCCCAGCATTTT
CDR3: CASSGGTVNQPQHF